Below, 21 T cell receptor beta chains from the same sample are listed, as sequenced in a study of cytomegalovirus exposure and HLA in healthy donors. PCR employed 60 Vbeta and 13 Jbeta primers. The method was immunoSEQ multiplex PCR; TCRdb's version includes in-frame clones alone and lacks a portion of them. The sample carries roughly 180,000 clones, approximately 81% recorded once. The material sequenced was PBMCs. These receptors were obtained from a woman aged 18-29 years in good health and CMV-seropositive.

The V and J genes are TRBV9 and TRBJ1-6; a possible D gene is TRBD1 (5 bases). There are 16 residues in the CDR3. The germline V and J ends were trimmed by 0 bases and 4 bases, with 11 bases remaining between them. Germline assignment: CDR1 SGDLS and CDR2 YYNGEE. CDR3 nucleotides: TGTGCCAGCAGCGTAGCAGGGCAGGGATATAATTCACCCCTCCACTTT. It codes for CASSVAGQGYNSPLHF.

The chain employs TRBV5-6 and TRBJ2-7, with 9 nucleotides matching TRBD2. This CDR3 spans 15 amino acids. The ends lost 1 base at V and 4 bases at J; junction bases unmatched: 6. Germline V gene sequence: CDR1 SGHDT, CDR2 YYEEEE. CDR3 amino acids: CASSLYGGGAYEQYF. The CDR3 nucleotides read TGTGCCAGCAGCTTGTATGGCGGGGGGGCGTACGAGCAGTACTTC.

This chain links TRBV5-1 with TRBJ1-4; 10 nucleotides match TRBD1. This CDR3 spans 15 amino acids. CDR1 SGHRS and CDR2 YFSETQ come from the germline V gene. Germline trimming cut 1 base from V and 6 bases from J; bases unmatched to any gene: 3. The CDR3 bases are TGCGCCAGCAGCTTGCCCGGGACAGGGGATGAAAAACTGTTTTTT. Its protein product is CASSLPGTGDEKLFF.

V is TRBV7-3 and J is TRBJ2-3; D is perhaps TRBD2 (7 bases). Germline V gives CDR1 SGHTA, CDR2 FQGTGA. Trimming took off 8 bases at V and 1 base at J, with 13 bases between the two ends. The CDR3 contains 14 residues. The CDR3 DNA follows: TGTGCCAGCCGGGTAGGGGGGGGCACAGATACGCAGTATTTT. This sequence encodes CASRVGGGTDTQYF.

As DNA, the CDR3 is TGCGCCAGCAGCCAAGCGATAATCCGGGGGACCTACGAGCAGTACTTC. Its translation is CASSQAIIRGTYEQYF. The chain carries TRBV4-1 and TRBJ2-7, with a tentative D call TRBD2 (6 bases). CDR3 size: 16 residues. The V end lost 1 base, the J end lost 2 bases, and 15 bases lay between the germline ends. Germline-derived CDR1 and CDR2 are MGHRA and YSYEKL.

V usage is TRBV7-9 and J usage is TRBJ2-3; tentatively, D is TRBD1 (5 bases). V was pared by 1 base and J by 3 bases, with 5 bases between. CDR1 and CDR2 (germline): SEHNR, FQNEAQ (reference sequence). The CDR3 runs 13 residues. The CDR3, as DNA: TGTGCCAGCAGCTTAGAGGGGACAGATACGCAGTATTTT. Translation gives CASSLEGTDTQYF.

This rearrangement joins TRBV5-1 to TRBJ2-7, with 13 bases aligning to TRBD2. Germline-derived CDR1 and CDR2 are SGHRS and YFSETQ. CDR3 length equals 14 residues. J lost 7 bases, V lost 3 bases, and 4 bases had no gene match. The CDR3 region is CASSSTSGGWEQYF. The CDR3 region has the DNA TGCGCCAGCAGCTCGACTAGCGGGGGGTGGGAGCAGTACTTC.

The sample holds a few counts of this clone. The V gene is TRBV6-6, the J gene TRBJ2-7, with 9 nucleotides matching TRBD1. The CDR3 contains 13 residues. The germline gives CDR1 MNHNY, CDR2 SVGAGI (reference sequence). Unmatched junction bases numbered 4, after V lost 5 bases and J lost 5 bases. CDR3 loop: CASSTGQGNEQYF. DNA of the CDR3: TGTGCCAGCAGTACCGGACAGGGGAACGAGCAGTACTTC.

The CDR3 region is CASTTPGVANYGYTF. In nucleotides, the CDR3 is TGTGCCAGTACTACTCCTGGAGTCGCTAACTATGGCTACACCTTC. The gene calls are TRBV19 and TRBJ1-2; D not resolved. With 7 bases removed from V and 0 bases from J, the gap between germline ends came to 15 bases. CDR3 length equals 15 residues. The V gene's germline CDR1 is LNHDA and CDR2 SQIVND (reference sequence). Drawing the rest from reference TRBV19 and TRBJ1-2, the complete variable domain is DGGITQSPKYLFRKEGQNVTLSCEQNLNHDAMYWYRQDPGQGLRLIYYSQIVNDFQKGDIAEGYSVSREKKESFPLTVTSAQKNPTAFYLCASTTPGVANYGYTFGSGTRLTVV.

This chain uses TRBV30 with TRBJ1-1; D may be TRBD1 (6 bases). This CDR3 is built from 13 residues. The ends were cut back, 1 base at V and 8 bases at J, with 14 bases in the middle. Germline V gene lookup returns CDR1 GTSNPN and CDR2 SVGIG (reference sequence). The CDR3 DNA reads TGTGCCTGGAGTGCGGGCACAGGGATCGAAGCTTTCTTT. As protein: CAWSAGTGIEAFF.

The chain uses TRBV6-5 and TRBJ2-7, with 12 bases lining up with TRBD2. The V gene end was trimmed by 5 bases and the J gene end by 4 bases; junction bases not matched to a gene: 3. The germline CDR1 and CDR2 sequences are MNHEY and SVGAGI. The CDR3 sequence is 14 residues long. The CDR3 loop is CASSRTSGDYEQYV. CDR3 sequence (DNA): TGTGCCAGCAGTAGGACTAGCGGGGATTACGAGCAGTACGTC.

This rearrangement joins TRBV7-9 to TRBJ2-2; 7 bases match TRBD2. With V trimmed by 5 bases and J by 5 bases, 2 bases remained unmatched. Germline V gives CDR1 SEHNR, CDR2 FQNEAQ (reference sequence). The CDR3 extends over 13 amino acids. CDR3 nucleotides: TGTGCCAGCAGCAGCGGGGATACCGGGGAGCTGTTTTTT. As protein: CASSSGDTGELFF.

The chain combines TRBV19 with TRBJ2-7; 8 nucleotides agree with TRBD2. Germline V gene lookup returns CDR1 LNHDA and CDR2 SQIVND (reference sequence). There are 15 residues in the CDR3. V was pared by 5 bases and J by 7 bases, with 13 bases of the junction left unmatched. This CDR3 is CASSFGTSGGREQYF. The CDR3 DNA reads TGTGCCAGTAGTTTCGGTACTAGCGGTGGTAGGGAGCAGTACTTC. Complete variable domain (other parts from reference TRBV19 and TRBJ2-7): DGGITQSPKYLFRKEGQNVTLSCEQNLNHDAMYWYRQDPGQGLRLIYYSQIVNDFQKGDIAEGYSVSREKKESFPLTVTSAQKNPTAFYLCASSFGTSGGREQYFGPGTRLTVT.

Only a few counts were recorded for this clone. The rearrangement links TRBV7-2 to TRBJ1-2, with 7 bases fitting TRBD1. V trimming: 7 bases; J trimming: 7 bases; junction bases outside the gene matches: 12. CDR3 length: 14 residues. CDR1 and CDR2 (germline): SGHTA, FQGNSA. The CDR3 region has the DNA TGTGCCAGCAACCCAGAGGGGGCAATTGGTGGCTACACCTTC. Protein: CASNPEGAIGGYTF.

The rearrangement uses TRBV7-6 and TRBJ2-1; TRBD2 matches at 10 bases. Trimming removed 6 bases from V and 4 bases from J; junction bases left unmatched: 9. The CDR3 is 16 residues long. Per germline, CDR1 SGHVS and CDR2 FNYEAQ. The CDR3: CASSLLSGGAYNEQFF. CDR3 DNA: TGTGCCAGCAGTCTATTGAGCGGGGGGGCGTACAATGAGCAGTTCTTC.

The rearrangement uses TRBV13 and TRBJ1-4; tentative D call: TRBD1 (5 bases). The CDR3 is 14 residues long. Germline V gives CDR1 PRHDT, CDR2 FYEKMQ (reference sequence). The ends were cut back, 6 bases at V and 6 bases at J, with 14 bases in the middle. CDR3 residues: CASRLGGEYEKLFF. CDR3 bases: TGTGCCAGCAGATTGGGGGGGGAGTATGAAAAACTGTTTTTT.

The chain has TRBV5-4 and TRBJ2-3, with TRBD2 as a possible D gene (5 bases). The CDR3 is made up of 17 amino acids. Trimming stripped 4 bases from V and 5 bases from J, with 23 bases between. CDR1 is SGHNT, CDR2 YYREEE, per germline (reference sequence). CDR3 region: CASSPLSGGLGGDTQYF. DNA for the CDR3: TGTGCCAGCAGCCCCCTGAGTGGCGGGCTCGGTGGAGATACGCAGTATTTT. The full variable domain, with the rest looked up from reference TRBV5-4 and TRBJ2-3, is ETGVTQSPTHLIKTRGQQVTLRCSSQSGHNTVSWYQQALGQGPQFIFQYYREEENGRGNFPPRFSGLQFPNYSSELNVNALELDDSALYLCASSPLSGGLGGDTQYFGPGTRLTVL.

This chain joins TRBV30 and TRBJ1-2; the match to TRBD1 covers 7 bases. Germline loops: CDR1 GTSNPN, CDR2 SVGIG (reference sequence). There are 14 residues in the CDR3. V lost 1 base to trimming and J lost 7 bases; unmatched junction nucleotides: 9. CDR3 sequence (DNA): TGTGCCTGGAGTGGAATGACAGGGAGGAGTGGCTACACCTTC. Residues: CAWSGMTGRSGYTF.

This chain connects TRBV10-2 to TRBJ2-1, with D possibly TRBD1 on 5 matching bases. V was trimmed by 6 bases and J by 6 bases, leaving 12 bases between them. The CDR3 length is 13 residues. Germline CDR1 WSHSY, CDR2 SAAADI. The DNA of the CDR3 is TGCGCCAGCAGCCCAGGGAACAGCAATGAGCAGTTCTTC. This codes for CASSPGNSNEQFF.

V is TRBV7-8 and J is TRBJ2-5, with D possibly TRBD2 on 6 matching bases. CDR3 size: 13 residues. V was pared by 4 bases and J by 2 bases, with 8 bases between. Germline lookup yields CDR1 SGHVS and CDR2 FQNEAQ. CDR3 bases: TGTGCCAGCAGCTGGGGACTTCAAGAGACCCAGTACTTC. It codes for CASSWGLQETQYF.

The J gene is TRBJ2-5, the V gene TRBV29-1; D ambiguous. This CDR3 comprises 12 residues. V lost 4 bases to trimming and J lost 5 bases, with 11 bases between them. Per the germline V gene, CDR1 is SQVTM and CDR2 is ANQGSEA. In nucleotides, the CDR3 is TGCAGCGTTGTATACAGCAAGGAGACCCAGTACTTC. Translated, it gives CSVVYSKETQYF. Full variable domain (outside the CDR3, taken from reference TRBV29-1 and TRBJ2-5): SAVISQKPSRDICQRGTSLTIQCQVDSQVTMMFWYRQQPGQSLTLIATANQGSEATYESGFVIDKFPISRPNLTFSTLTVSNMSPEDSSIYLCSVVYSKETQYFGPGTRLLVL.